A single sample gave rise to the 24 T cell receptor beta chains below, sequenced in a study of T cell changes during pregnancy in multiple sclerosis. Sequencing used immunoSEQ multiplex PCR; TCRdb keeps in-frame clones, though not all of them. The sample holds more than 55,000 clones, roughly nine tenths seen once. The sequencing used peripheral blood, collected after pregnancy. The source of these receptors is a female donor in good health, enrolled as a control in a pregnancy study.

This clone was seen just once. The chain has TRBV4-3 and TRBJ1-2; D is unclear. The CDR3 loop spans 15 amino acids. The V end was cut by 1 base, the J end by 4 bases, with 13 bases between. The germline CDR1 and CDR2 sequences are LGHNA and YSLEER. CDR3 sequence reads: CASSQASTGLYGYTF. The CDR3 coding sequence is TGCGCCAGCAGCCAAGCATCAACTGGACTCTATGGCTACACCTTC.

The chain links TRBV5-6 to TRBJ2-7, with 7 bases fitting TRBD1. Germline lookup yields CDR1 SGHDT and CDR2 YYEEEE. The CDR3 loop spans 14 amino acids. The trim removed 0 bases at V and 4 bases at J, leaving 4 bases unmatched. CDR3 nucleotide sequence: TGTGCCAGCAGCTTGGGAGACAGGGCATACGAGCAGTACTTC. Its protein is CASSLGDRAYEQYF.

J is TRBJ1-2 and V is TRBV9; D ambiguous. V was trimmed by 0 bases and J by 4 bases, leaving 13 bases between them. The length of the CDR3 is 15 residues. From germline, CDR1 is SGDLS and CDR2 YYNGEE. CDR3 loop: CASSVDLVERYGYTF. For the CDR3, the DNA is TGTGCCAGCAGCGTAGATTTAGTCGAACGCTATGGCTACACCTTC.

This rearrangement joins TRBV27 to TRBJ1-2; weak D call: TRBD1 (5 bases). Germline CDR1 MNHEY, CDR2 SMNVEV (reference sequence). The V gene lost 2 bases and the J gene lost 1 base, with 17 bases spanning the gap. CDR3 size: 17 residues. The CDR3 DNA follows: TGTGCCAGCAGTTTACAGGGCCCTCCTGAACTTAACTATGGCTACACCTTC. Its translation: CASSLQGPPELNYGYTF.

This chain links TRBV9 with TRBJ2-3; TRBD2 is a possible D gene (7 bases). CDR3 length equals 17 residues. In germline, CDR1 is SGDLS, CDR2 YYNGEE. V was pared by 3 bases and J by 6 bases, with 23 bases between. This chain's CDR3 is CASSAPPGGATFDTQYF. In DNA form, the CDR3 reads TGTGCCAGCAGCGCTCCCCCGGGGGGCGCCACCTTCGATACGCAGTATTTT.

In DNA form, the CDR3 reads TGTGCCAGCAGTCTTCTCGACAGGGGGGTTAGGGGCATCCGTGGCTACACCTTC. Its protein product is CASSLLDRGVRGIRGYTF. The chain employs TRBV14 and TRBJ1-2; TRBD1 agrees at 9 bases. V lost 6 bases, J lost 7 bases, and 21 bases stayed unmatched. The CDR3 is 18 residues long. Germline CDR1 SGHDN, CDR2 FVKESK.

The gene calls are TRBV19 and TRBJ1-4, with 12 bases identical to TRBD1. CDR3 length: 15 amino acids. Trimming removed 5 bases from V and 8 bases from J; junction bases left unmatched: 6. CDR1 is LNHDA, CDR2 SQIVND, per germline (reference sequence). The CDR3 sequence is CASSPSGTGGEKLFF. Here the CDR3 DNA reads TGTGCCAGTAGTCCTAGCGGGACAGGGGGCGAAAAACTGTTTTTT.

The V gene is TRBV4-2, the J gene TRBJ2-5, with D maybe TRBD1 (6 bases). The CDR3 sequence is 15 residues long. CDR1 and CDR2 (germline): LGHNA, YNFKEQ. V was trimmed by 1 base and J by 4 bases, leaving 13 bases between them. The CDR3 nucleotides read TGTGCCAGCAGCCAAGTGGCTTGGGGGCGAGAGACCCAGTACTTC. Encoded protein: CASSQVAWGRETQYF.

This sequence joins TRBV9 and TRBJ1-1; possible D gene TRBD1, 5 bases. CDR1 is SGDLS, CDR2 YYNGEE, per germline. Trimming took 4 bases from V and 3 from J, leaving 10 bases between them. The CDR3 is 13 amino acids. The DNA for the CDR3 is TGTGCCAGCAGCCCCCGGGGGTACACTGAAGCTTTCTTT. Translating it yields CASSPRGYTEAFF.

This clone showed up just once. The chain links TRBV6-1 to TRBJ1-2; the D gene is possibly TRBD1 (6 bases). The V end was cut by 2 bases, the J end by 7 bases, with 20 bases between. The germline CDR1 and CDR2 sequences are MNHNS and SASEGT. This CDR3 spans 16 amino acids. DNA of the CDR3: TGTGCCAGCAGTGAATCCGTATCAGGGGCAGCGATTGGCTACACCTTC. Its protein product is CASSESVSGAAIGYTF.

This clone was seen only a few times. The chain couples TRBV30 to TRBJ1-4, with D unclear. With 7 bases removed from V and 7 bases from J, the gap between germline ends came to 10 bases. This CDR3 is built from 11 residues. Germline V gives CDR1 GTSNPN, CDR2 SVGIG (reference sequence). The CDR3 coding sequence is TGTGCCTCGGGGTTCTCTGAAAAACTGTTTTTT. Translated, it gives CASGFSEKLFF. The whole variable domain, remainder taken from reference TRBV30 and TRBJ1-4, is SQTIHQWPATLVQPVGSPLSLECTVEGTSNPNLYWYRQAAGRGLQLLFYSVGIGQISSEVPQNLSASRPQDRQFILSSKKLLLSDSGFYLCASGFSEKLFFGSGTQLSVL.

The rearrangement links TRBV7-9 to TRBJ2-1; D call uncertain. Germline CDR1 reads SEHNR; CDR2 reads FQNEAQ (reference sequence). The length of the CDR3 is 15 residues. Trimming left V 1 base short and J 5 bases short, with 12 bases between. This CDR3 reads CASSLVQDVHNEQFF. For the CDR3, the DNA is TGTGCCAGCAGCTTAGTTCAGGATGTACACAATGAGCAGTTCTTC.

The chain uses TRBV5-6 and TRBJ2-2; the match to TRBD1 covers 10 bases. CDR1 and CDR2 from the germline V gene are SGHDT and YYEEEE. The CDR3 length is 16 residues. V lost 4 bases, J lost 3 bases, and 6 bases stayed unmatched. CDR3 region: CASSQTGGAHTGELFF. In DNA form, the CDR3 reads TGTGCCAGCAGCCAGACAGGGGGCGCCCACACCGGGGAGCTGTTTTTT. Looking up the rest from reference TRBV5-6 and TRBJ2-2 gives the full variable domain: DAGVTQSPTHLIKTRGQQVTLRCSPKSGHDTVSWYQQALGQGPQFIFQYYEEEERQRGNFPDRFSGHQFPNYSSELNVNALLLGDSALYLCASSQTGGAHTGELFFGEGSRLTVL.

This chain joins TRBV4-3 and TRBJ1-1; no firm D call. This CDR3 comprises 15 residues. Germline V gene sequence: CDR1 LGHNA, CDR2 YSLEER. V was pared by 0 bases and J by 1 base, with 9 bases between. Here the CDR3 DNA reads TGCGCCAGCAGCCAAGATTGGCATACGAACACTGAAGCTTTCTTT. Translated: CASSQDWHTNTEAFF.

This clone was detected a few times. The chain employs TRBV18 and TRBJ1-5; 7 bases map to TRBD1. The CDR3 length is 14 residues. Losses at the gene ends were 6 bases for V and 3 bases for J; bases not matched to a gene: 5. Per germline, CDR1 KGHSH and CDR2 LQKENI. CDR3 region: CASSPDRDNQPQHF. The CDR3 bases are TGTGCCAGCTCGCCTGACAGGGACAATCAGCCCCAGCATTTT. Full variable domain (missing parts from reference TRBV18 and TRBJ1-5): NAGVMQNPRHLVRRRGQEARLRCSPMKGHSHVYWYRQLPEEGLKFMVYLQKENIIDESGMPKERFSAEFPKEGPSILRIQQVVRGDSAAYFCASSPDRDNQPQHFGDGTRLSIL.

The chain is built from TRBV30 and TRBJ2-7; 7 positions match TRBD1. V was pared by 1 base and J by 1 base, with 7 bases of the junction left unmatched. The CDR3 extends over 15 amino acids. CDR1 and CDR2 from the germline V gene are GTSNPN and SVGIG (reference sequence). The CDR3 sequence is CAWSDEQGLSYEQYF. The CDR3 bases are TGTGCCTGGAGTGACGAACAGGGGTTGTCCTACGAGCAGTACTTC.

The chain uses TRBV6-6 and TRBJ1-5, with D possibly TRBD1 on 6 matching bases. Germline V gene lookup returns CDR1 MNHNY and CDR2 SVGAGI (reference sequence). Trimming shortened V by 8 bases and J by 0 bases, and 11 bases separated the two germline ends. This CDR3 comprises 14 residues. The CDR3 region is CASSMDSSNQPQHF. In DNA, the CDR3 is TGTGCCAGCTCTATGGACAGTAGCAATCAGCCCCAGCATTTT.

This rearrangement joins TRBV6-5 to TRBJ1-4, with D possibly being TRBD1 (5 bases). Trimming removed 0 bases from V and 8 bases from J, with 13 bases in between. Germline V CDR1 and CDR2: MNHEY, SVGAGI. The CDR3 runs 15 residues. CDR3 amino acids: CASSYSPREGEKLFF. CDR3 coding DNA: TGTGCCAGCAGTTACTCACCCAGGGAAGGCGAAAAACTGTTTTTT.

The gene calls are TRBV19 and TRBJ1-2, with D tentatively TRBD1 (6 bases). The length of the CDR3 is 16 residues. Germline V lookup: CDR1 LNHDA, CDR2 SQIVND (reference sequence). Trimming left V 7 bases short and J 2 bases short, with 20 bases between. CDR3 loop: CASTKIRDTLNYGYTF. Written as DNA, the CDR3 is TGTGCCAGTACCAAGATCCGGGACACCTTAAACTATGGCTACACCTTC.

The chain uses TRBV7-6 and TRBJ1-3; 7 nucleotides match TRBD1. CDR3 size: 16 residues. Germline CDR1 is SGHVS and CDR2 is FNYEAQ. Unmatched junction bases numbered 9, after V lost 5 bases and J lost 2 bases. CDR3 DNA sequence: TGTGCCAGCAGCCAAGGGGTGACAGGGACTGGAAACACCATATATTTT. Translated, it gives CASSQGVTGTGNTIYF. The full variable domain, its missing parts supplied by reference TRBV7-6 and TRBJ1-3, is GAGVSQSPRYKVTKRGQDVALRCDPISGHVSLYWYRQALGQGPEFLTYFNYEAQQDKSGLPNDRFSAERPEGSISTLTIQRTEQRDSAMYRCASSQGVTGTGNTIYFGEGSWLTVV.

There are a few counts of this clone. The CDR3 loop reads CASRRGTDTEAFF. CDR3 nucleotides: TGCGCCAGCAGACGGGGGACAGACACTGAAGCTTTCTTT. This sequence joins TRBV5-1 and TRBJ1-1; 7 positions agree with TRBD1. CDR1 is SGHRS, CDR2 YFSETQ, per germline. The junction had 4 bases not matched to a gene; V was cut back by 5 bases and J by 3 bases. The CDR3 has 13 residues.

This sequence joins TRBV29-1 and TRBJ2-2; possible D gene TRBD1, 5 bases. Germline loops: CDR1 SQVTM, CDR2 ANQGSEA. The CDR3 totals 14 residues. Between the trimmed V and J ends, which lost 2 bases and 4 bases, there was a span of 11 bases. The CDR3 reads CSVELRASTGELFF. The CDR3 DNA sequence: TGCAGCGTTGAACTCAGGGCTAGCACCGGGGAGCTGTTTTTT.

This rearrangement joins TRBV2 to TRBJ1-6; D gene unclear. Germline CDR1 and CDR2: SNHLY and FYNNEI. Trimming left V 5 bases short and J 7 bases short, with 12 bases between. This CDR3 is built from 14 residues. This CDR3 is CASSRDLVNSPLHF. In DNA, the CDR3 is TGTGCCAGCAGTCGCGATTTGGTAAATTCACCCCTCCACTTT.

J is TRBJ1-2 and V is TRBV5-6, with a weak D call TRBD1 (6 bases). Trimming stripped 0 bases from V and 11 bases from J, with 20 bases between. CDR1 is SGHDT and CDR2 is YYEEEE in the germline V gene. This CDR3 is 15 amino acids long. The CDR3, as DNA: TGTGCCAGCAGCTTGGGCCTGACAGGCCAAGGAGCTTACACCTTC. Translating gives CASSLGLTGQGAYTF. Together with reference TRBV5-6 and TRBJ1-2, the CDR3 gives the full variable domain: DAGVTQSPTHLIKTRGQQVTLRCSPKSGHDTVSWYQQALGQGPQFIFQYYEEEERQRGNFPDRFSGHQFPNYSSELNVNALLLGDSALYLCASSLGLTGQGAYTFGSGTRLTVV.